A selection of T cell receptor beta chains follows, all from one sample in a study of blood T cell repertoires in COVID-19. Clones were read by immunoSEQ multiplex PCR, and TCRdb kept only the in-frame ones, dropping some. The sample lists approximately 250,000 clones; around 93% were seen once. Sequenced: PBMCs or T cells enriched from blood (not recorded which). All receptors derive from a man aged 35-49 years who had been exposed to COVID-19. Each CDR3 is given with its conserved first and last residue. D genes are given only for firm matches.

d_call v_call cdr3_aa
TRBD2 TRBV9 CASSPRGGAGLVSDEQFF
TRBD1 TRBV4-1 CASSRTGGSYEQYF
- TRBV6-2/TRBV6-3 CASSSRQVSNQPQHF
TRBD1 TRBV5-4 CASSTPTGLGSPLHF
- TRBV29-1 CSVATGYGYTF
- TRBV12-3/TRBV12-4 CASSFNRDNIQYF
- TRBV11-2 CASSLPVGHSPLHF
- TRBV7-9 CASSFGPQGSYGYTF
- TRBV9 CASSVGGSSGYEQYF
- TRBV5-1 CASSPWARGAGAEAFF
- TRBV15 CATSREVGGGGEKLFF
TRBD2 TRBV6-1 CASSEASGSSYEQYF
TRBD2 TRBV28 CASTPPGRGEQYF